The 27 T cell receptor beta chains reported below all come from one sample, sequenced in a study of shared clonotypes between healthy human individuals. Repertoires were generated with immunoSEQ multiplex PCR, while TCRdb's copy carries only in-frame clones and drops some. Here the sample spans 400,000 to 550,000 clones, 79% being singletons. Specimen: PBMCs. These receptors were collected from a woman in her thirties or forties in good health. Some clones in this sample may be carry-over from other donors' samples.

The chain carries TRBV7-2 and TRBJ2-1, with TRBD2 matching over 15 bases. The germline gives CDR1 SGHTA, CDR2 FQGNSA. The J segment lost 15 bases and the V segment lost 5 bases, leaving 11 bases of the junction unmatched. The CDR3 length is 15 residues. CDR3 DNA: TGTGCCAGCAGCCCCGGACTAGCGGGAGGGCCTCCTCCGTTCTTC. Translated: CASSPGLAGGPPPFF.

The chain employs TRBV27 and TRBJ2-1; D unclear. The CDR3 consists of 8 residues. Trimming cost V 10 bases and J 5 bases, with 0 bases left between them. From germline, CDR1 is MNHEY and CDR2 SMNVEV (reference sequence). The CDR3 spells CANNEQFF. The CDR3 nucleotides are TGTGCCAACAATGAGCAGTTCTTC.

The DNA for the CDR3 is TGTGCCAGGTCGGGGCAGGAACGCCTTAGAGTCGGCACAGATACGCAGTATTTT. It is translated as CARSGQERLRVGTDTQYF. The chain has TRBV6-4 and TRBJ2-3; D tentatively fits TRBD1 or TRBD2 (5 bases each). The V gene's germline CDR1 is MRHNA and CDR2 SNTAGT. With 9 bases removed from V and 1 base from J, the gap between germline ends came to 26 bases. The CDR3 is 18 amino acids.

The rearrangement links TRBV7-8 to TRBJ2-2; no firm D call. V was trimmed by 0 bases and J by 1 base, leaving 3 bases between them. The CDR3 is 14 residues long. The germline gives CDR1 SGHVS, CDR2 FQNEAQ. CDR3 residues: CASSLAQNTGELFF. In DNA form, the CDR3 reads TGTGCCAGCAGCTTAGCTCAGAACACCGGGGAGCTGTTTTTT. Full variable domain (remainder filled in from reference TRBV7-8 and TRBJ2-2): GAGVSQSPRYKVAKRGQDVALRCDPISGHVSLFWYQQALGQGPEFLTYFQNEAQLDKSGLPSDRFFAERPEGSVSTLKIQRTQQEDSAVYLCASSLAQNTGELFFGEGSRLTVL.

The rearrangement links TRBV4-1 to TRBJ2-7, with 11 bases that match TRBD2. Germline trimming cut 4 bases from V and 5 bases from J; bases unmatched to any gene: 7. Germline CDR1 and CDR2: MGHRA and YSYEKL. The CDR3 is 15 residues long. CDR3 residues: CASSLVAGGPHEQYF. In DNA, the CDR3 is TGCGCCAGCAGCCTAGTAGCGGGAGGGCCCCACGAGCAGTACTTC.

The CDR3 region is CASSARRTGPGETQYF. The CDR3 nucleotides read TGTGCCAGCAGCGCAAGACGGACAGGGCCAGGAGAGACCCAGTACTTC. V usage is TRBV7-2 and J usage is TRBJ2-5; 8 bases are a match to TRBD1. V trimming: 5 bases; J trimming: 4 bases; junction bases outside the gene matches: 12. Per germline, CDR1 SGHTA and CDR2 FQGNSA. CDR3 length equals 16 residues.

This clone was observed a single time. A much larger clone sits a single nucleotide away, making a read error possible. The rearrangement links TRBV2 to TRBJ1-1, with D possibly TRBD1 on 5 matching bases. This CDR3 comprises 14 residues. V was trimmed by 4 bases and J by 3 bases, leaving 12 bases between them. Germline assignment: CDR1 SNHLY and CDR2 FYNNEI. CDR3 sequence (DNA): TGTGCCAGCAGTGGGGGCCGGGTACACACTGAAGCTTTCTTT. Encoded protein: CASSGGRVHTEAFF.

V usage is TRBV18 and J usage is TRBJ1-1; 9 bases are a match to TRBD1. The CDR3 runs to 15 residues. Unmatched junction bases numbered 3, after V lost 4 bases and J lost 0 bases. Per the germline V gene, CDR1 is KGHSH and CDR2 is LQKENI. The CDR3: CASSRGQGMNTEAFF. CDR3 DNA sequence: TGTGCCAGCTCACGCGGACAGGGGATGAACACTGAAGCTTTCTTT.

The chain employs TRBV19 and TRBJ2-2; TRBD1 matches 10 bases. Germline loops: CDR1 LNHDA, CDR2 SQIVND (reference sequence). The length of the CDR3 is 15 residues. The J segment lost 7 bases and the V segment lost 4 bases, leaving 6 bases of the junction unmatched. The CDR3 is CASSTRDRGVGELFF. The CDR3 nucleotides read TGTGCCAGTAGTACCCGGGACAGGGGAGTCGGGGAGCTGTTTTTT.

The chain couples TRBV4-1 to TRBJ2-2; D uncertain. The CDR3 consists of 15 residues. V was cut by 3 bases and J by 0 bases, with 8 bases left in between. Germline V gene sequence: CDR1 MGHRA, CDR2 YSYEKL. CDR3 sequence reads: CASSQQAANTGELFF. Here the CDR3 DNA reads TGCGCCAGCAGCCAGCAGGCGGCGAACACCGGGGAGCTGTTTTTT.

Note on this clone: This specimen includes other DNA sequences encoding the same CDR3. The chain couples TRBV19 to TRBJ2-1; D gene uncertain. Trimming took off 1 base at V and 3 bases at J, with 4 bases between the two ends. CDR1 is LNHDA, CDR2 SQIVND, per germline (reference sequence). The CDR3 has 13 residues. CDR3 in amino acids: CASSIASYNEQFF. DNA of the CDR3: TGTGCCAGTAGTATAGCCAGCTACAATGAGCAGTTCTTC. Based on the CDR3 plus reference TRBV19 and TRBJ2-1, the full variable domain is DGGITQSPKYLFRKEGQNVTLSCEQNLNHDAMYWYRQDPGQGLRLIYYSQIVNDFQKGDIAEGYSVSREKKESFPLTVTSAQKNPTAFYLCASSIASYNEQFFGPGTRLTVL.

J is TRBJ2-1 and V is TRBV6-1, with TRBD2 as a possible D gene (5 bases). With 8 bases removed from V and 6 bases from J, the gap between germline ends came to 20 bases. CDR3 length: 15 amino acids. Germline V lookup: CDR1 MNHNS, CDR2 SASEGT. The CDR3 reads CASGVLARPSNEQFF. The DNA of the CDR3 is TGTGCCAGCGGGGTTCTAGCAAGACCGAGCAATGAGCAGTTCTTC.

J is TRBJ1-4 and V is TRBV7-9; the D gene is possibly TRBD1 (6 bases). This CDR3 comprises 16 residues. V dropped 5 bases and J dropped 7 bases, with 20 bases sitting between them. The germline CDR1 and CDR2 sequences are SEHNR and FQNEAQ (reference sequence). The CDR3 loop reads CASSTGAGASSEKLFF. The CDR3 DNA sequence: TGTGCCAGCAGCACGGGGGCCGGGGCCAGTAGTGAAAAACTGTTTTTT.

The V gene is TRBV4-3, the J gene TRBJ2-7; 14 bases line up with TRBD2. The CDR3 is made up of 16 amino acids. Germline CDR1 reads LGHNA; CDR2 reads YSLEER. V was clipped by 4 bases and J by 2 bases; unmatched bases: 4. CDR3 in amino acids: CASSRGTSGSAYEQYF. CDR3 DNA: TGCGCCAGCAGCCGTGGGACTAGCGGGAGTGCCTACGAGCAGTACTTC.

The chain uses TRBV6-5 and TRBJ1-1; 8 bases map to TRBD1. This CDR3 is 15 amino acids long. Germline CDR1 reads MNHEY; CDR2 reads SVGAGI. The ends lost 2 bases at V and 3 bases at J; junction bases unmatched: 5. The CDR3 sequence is CASSYQNRGYTEAFF. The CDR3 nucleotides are TGTGCCAGCAGTTACCAGAACAGGGGGTACACTGAAGCTTTCTTT.

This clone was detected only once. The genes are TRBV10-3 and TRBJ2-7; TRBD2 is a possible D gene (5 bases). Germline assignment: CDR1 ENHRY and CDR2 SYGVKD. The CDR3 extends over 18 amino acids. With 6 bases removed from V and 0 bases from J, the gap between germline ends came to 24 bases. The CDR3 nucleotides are TGTGCCATCAGGTCCAATCGGGGAGAGGGCCACGGCTCCTACGAGCAGTACTTC. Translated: CAIRSNRGEGHGSYEQYF.

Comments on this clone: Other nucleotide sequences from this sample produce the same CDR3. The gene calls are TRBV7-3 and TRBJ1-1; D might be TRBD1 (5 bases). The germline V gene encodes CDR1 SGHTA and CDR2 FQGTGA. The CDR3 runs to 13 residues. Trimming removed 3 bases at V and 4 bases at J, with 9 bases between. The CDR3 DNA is TGTGCCAGCAGCTTTGGGGGAAGCACTGAAGCTTTCTTT. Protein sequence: CASSFGGSTEAFF.

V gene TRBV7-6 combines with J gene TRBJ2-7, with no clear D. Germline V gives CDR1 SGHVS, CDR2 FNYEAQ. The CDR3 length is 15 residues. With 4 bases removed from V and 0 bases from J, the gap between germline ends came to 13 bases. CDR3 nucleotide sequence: TGTGCCAGCAGCTCCCGAGGTGGTTTCTCCTACGAGCAGTACTTC. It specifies CASSSRGGFSYEQYF.

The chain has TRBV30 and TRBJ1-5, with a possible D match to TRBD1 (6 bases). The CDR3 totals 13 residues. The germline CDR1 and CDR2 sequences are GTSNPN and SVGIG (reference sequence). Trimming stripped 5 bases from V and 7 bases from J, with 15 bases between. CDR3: CAWGTNRGQPQHF. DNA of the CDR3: TGTGCCTGGGGGACAAACCGGGGCCAGCCCCAGCATTTT.

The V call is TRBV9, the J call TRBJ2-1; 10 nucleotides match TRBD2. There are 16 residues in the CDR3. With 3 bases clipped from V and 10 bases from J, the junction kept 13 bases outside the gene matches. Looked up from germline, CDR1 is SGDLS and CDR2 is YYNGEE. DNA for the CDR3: TGTGCCAGCAGCGGGACTAGCGGAGAGGGACTTGGCGAGCAGTTCTTC. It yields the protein CASSGTSGEGLGEQFF.

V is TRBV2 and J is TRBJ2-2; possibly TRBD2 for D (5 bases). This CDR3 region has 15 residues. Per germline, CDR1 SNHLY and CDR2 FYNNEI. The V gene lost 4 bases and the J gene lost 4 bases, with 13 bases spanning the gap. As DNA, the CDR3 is TGTGCCAGCAGTGTCTTTGGGAGTAGCACCGGGGAGCTGTTTTTT. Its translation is CASSVFGSSTGELFF.

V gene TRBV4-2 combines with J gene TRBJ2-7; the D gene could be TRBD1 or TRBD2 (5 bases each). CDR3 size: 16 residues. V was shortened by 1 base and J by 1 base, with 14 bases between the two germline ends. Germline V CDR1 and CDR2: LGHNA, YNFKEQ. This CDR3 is CASSQGTGTKSYEQYF. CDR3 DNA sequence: TGTGCCAGCAGCCAAGGGACCGGGACCAAGTCCTACGAGCAGTACTTC.

In DNA form, the CDR3 reads TGTGCCAGCAGTTTATGGAGCGGGAGGGAAGATACGCAGTATTTT. Its translation is CASSLWSGREDTQYF. The chain couples TRBV28 to TRBJ2-3, with 10 positions matching TRBD2. The CDR3 spans 15 residues. Trimming at V came to 0 bases and at J to 5 bases, leaving 2 bases not matched to a gene. CDR1 and CDR2 from the germline V gene are MDHEN and SYDVKM.

DNA for the CDR3: TGTGCCAGCAGCAAAGACAGGGTTGAGGACACCGGGGAGCTGTTTTTT. Its protein product is CASSKDRVEDTGELFF. The chain has TRBV21-1 and TRBJ2-2; TRBD1 is taken as the D call from the table, unchecked against the DNA. TRBV21-1 constitutes a pseudogene. The CDR3 is made up of 16 amino acids.

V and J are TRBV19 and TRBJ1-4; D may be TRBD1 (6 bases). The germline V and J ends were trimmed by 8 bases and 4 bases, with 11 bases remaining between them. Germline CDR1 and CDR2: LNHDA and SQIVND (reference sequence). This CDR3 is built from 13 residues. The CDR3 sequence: CASSQGGNEKLFF. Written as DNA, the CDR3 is TGTGCCAGTTCACAGGGAGGTAATGAAAAACTGTTTTTT.

The CDR3 DNA is TGCACCAGCAGCCACGGGACTAGCTTCTACGAGCAGTACTTC. Residues: CTSSHGTSFYEQYF. V is TRBV1 and J is TRBJ2-7; the table gives TRBD2 as D, unverified against the DNA. TRBV1 is a listed pseudogene. The CDR3 contains 14 residues.

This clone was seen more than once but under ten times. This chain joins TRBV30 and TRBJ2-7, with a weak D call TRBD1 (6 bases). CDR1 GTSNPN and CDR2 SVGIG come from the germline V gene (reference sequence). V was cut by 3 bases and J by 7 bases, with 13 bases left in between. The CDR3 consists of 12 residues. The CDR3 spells CAWSTGQEEQYF. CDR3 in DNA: TGTGCCTGGAGCACAGGGCAAGAAGAGCAGTACTTC.